One and the same sample provided the 5 T cell receptor beta chains below, sequenced in a study of blood T cell repertoires in COVID-19. The assay was immunoSEQ multiplex PCR, and TCRdb's table has in-frame clones only and misses some. Seen here are some 210,000 clones, 80% to 85% observed once, and the top ten hold approximately 19%. The source material was peripheral blood. The receptors shown here come from a human donor in a cohort sampled during active COVID-19.

The chain is built from TRBV5-1 and TRBJ2-1; TRBD2 is a possible D gene (5 bases). This CDR3 is built from 16 residues. V lost 0 bases and J 3 bases, leaving 13 bases between the germline ends. CDR1 is SGHRS and CDR2 is YFSETQ in the germline V gene. The CDR3 region has the DNA TGCGCCAGCAGCTTGGCCCGGAGCGGCGGCTACAATGAGCAGTTCTTC. This sequence encodes CASSLARSGGYNEQFF. The full variable domain, with the rest looked up from reference TRBV5-1 and TRBJ2-1, is KAGVTQTPRYLIKTRGQQVTLSCSPISGHRSVSWYQQTPGQGLQFLFEYFSETQRNKGNFPGRFSGRQFSNSRSEMNVSTLELGDSALYLCASSLARSGGYNEQFFGPGTRLTVL.

The V and J genes are TRBV3-1 (or the pseudogene TRBV3-2) and TRBJ1-2, with 12 bases that match TRBD1. V was pared by 3 bases and J by 7 bases, with 9 bases of the junction left unmatched. Germline V gives CDR1 LGHDT, CDR2 YNNKEL (reference sequence). The CDR3 consists of 16 residues. CDR3 protein: CASSQGQGAPEGGYTF. Written as DNA, the CDR3 is TGTGCCAGCAGCCAGGGACAGGGGGCGCCTGAGGGTGGCTACACCTTC.

The rearrangement links TRBV28 to TRBJ1-5, with TRBD1 matching over 7 bases. The CDR3 is 15 amino acids. Unmatched junction bases numbered 1, after V lost 2 bases and J lost 0 bases. Germline loops: CDR1 MDHEN, CDR2 SYDVKM. CDR3: CASSLQGDSNQPQHF. CDR3 nucleotides: TGTGCCAGCAGTTTACAGGGGGATAGCAATCAGCCCCAGCATTTT.

There are a few counts of this clone. The chain has TRBV27 and TRBJ2-2; 8 bases match TRBD2. The length of the CDR3 is 14 residues. The V and J ends lost 6 bases and 7 bases, in that order; junction bases with no gene match: 7. Per the germline V gene, CDR1 is MNHEY and CDR2 is SMNVEV (reference sequence). This CDR3 reads CASSRQRELGELFF. The CDR3 DNA reads as TGTGCCAGCAGCCGACAGCGGGAGCTCGGGGAGCTGTTTTTT.

CDR3 DNA: TGTGCCAGCAGCCGGACTAGCGGGAGTAATGAGCAGTTCTTC. Translation: CASSRTSGSNEQFF. The chain employs TRBV5-5 and TRBJ2-1, with TRBD2 matching 13 bases. The germline V gene has CDR1 SGHKS and CDR2 YYEKEE (reference sequence). CDR3 length: 14 amino acids. With V trimmed by 4 bases and J by 7 bases, 2 bases remained unmatched. Variable domain in full (rest from reference TRBV5-5 and TRBJ2-1): DAGVTQSPTHLIKTRGQQVTLRCSPISGHKSVSWYQQVLGQGPQFIFQYYEKEERGRGNFPDRFSARQFPNYSSELNVNALLLGDSALYLCASSRTSGSNEQFFGPGTRLTVL.